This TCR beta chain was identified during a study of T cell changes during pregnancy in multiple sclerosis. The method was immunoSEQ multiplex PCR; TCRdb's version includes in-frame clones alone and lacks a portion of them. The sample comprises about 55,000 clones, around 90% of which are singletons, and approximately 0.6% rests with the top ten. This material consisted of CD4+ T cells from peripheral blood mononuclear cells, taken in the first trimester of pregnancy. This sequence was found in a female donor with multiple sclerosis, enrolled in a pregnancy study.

CDR3 in DNA: TGTGCCAGCAGCCCAGTGACAGGGGGCTTGCTCGAGCAGTACTTC. It is translated as CASSPVTGGLLEQYF. The rearrangement joins TRBV7-6 to TRBJ2-7; TRBD1 matches 10 bases. The germline V gene encodes CDR1 SGHVS and CDR2 FNYEAQ. The CDR3 consists of 15 residues. V trimming: 5 bases; J trimming: 6 bases; junction bases outside the gene matches: 10.